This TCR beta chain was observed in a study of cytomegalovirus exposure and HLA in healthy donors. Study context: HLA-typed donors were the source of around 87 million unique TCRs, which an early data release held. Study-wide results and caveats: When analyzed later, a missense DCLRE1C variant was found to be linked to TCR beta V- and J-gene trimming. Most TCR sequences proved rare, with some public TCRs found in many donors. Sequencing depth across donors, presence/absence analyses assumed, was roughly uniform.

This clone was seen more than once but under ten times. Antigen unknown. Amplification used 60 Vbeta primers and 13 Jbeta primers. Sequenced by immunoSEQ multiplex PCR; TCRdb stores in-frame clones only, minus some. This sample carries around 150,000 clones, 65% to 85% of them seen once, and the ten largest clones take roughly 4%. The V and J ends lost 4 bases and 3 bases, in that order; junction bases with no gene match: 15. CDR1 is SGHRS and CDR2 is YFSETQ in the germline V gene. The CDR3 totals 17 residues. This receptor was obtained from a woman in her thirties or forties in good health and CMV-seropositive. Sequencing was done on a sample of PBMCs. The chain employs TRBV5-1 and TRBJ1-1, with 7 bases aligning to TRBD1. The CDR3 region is CASSPRALPGGDTEAFF. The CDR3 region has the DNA TGCGCCAGCAGCCCCCGGGCCTTACCAGGGGGAGACACTGAAGCTTTCTTT. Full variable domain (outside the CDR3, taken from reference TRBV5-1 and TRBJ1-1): KAGVTQTPRYLIKTRGQQVTLSCSPISGHRSVSWYQQTPGQGLQFLFEYFSETQRNKGNFPGRFSGRQFSNSRSEMNVSTLELGDSALYLCASSPRALPGGDTEAFFGQGTRLTVV.